This T cell receptor (beta chain) was observed in a study of blood T cell repertoires in COVID-19. Method: immunoSEQ multiplex PCR; TCRdb's copy keeps in-frame clones and lacks some. The sample lists 490,000 or so clones, roughly nine tenths occurring once. Germline V gene sequence: CDR1 SEHNR, CDR2 FQNEAQ (reference sequence). The CDR3 is 15 residues long. The J segment lost 2 bases and the V segment lost 5 bases, leaving 4 bases of the junction unmatched. The receptor was isolated from a woman aged 55-70 years who had recovered from COVID-19. This chain joins TRBV7-9 and TRBJ2-4; 9 positions match TRBD1. Specimen: PBMCs or T cells enriched from blood (not recorded which). CDR3: CASSIDRGSKNIQYF. CDR3 DNA sequence: TGTGCCAGCAGCATCGACAGGGGGTCCAAAAACATTCAGTACTTC.